These 20 T cell receptor beta chains came from one sample sequenced in a study of beta chain features in type 1 diabetes. Expressed TCRB transcripts were sequenced because the isolated RNA had all been reverse transcribed beforehand. Profiling relied on immunoSEQ multiplex PCR, and the TCRdb table lists in-frame clones only, not all of them. The sample includes about 930,000 clones, roughly a sixth seen only once; the top ten take about 0.02%. Sequenced input: naive CD4+ T cells from blood. Source of these receptors: a young woman in good health.

The rearrangement uses TRBV2 and TRBJ2-1; no clear D. Per the germline V gene, CDR1 is SNHLY and CDR2 is FYNNEI. The V end lost 4 bases, the J end lost 5 bases, and 9 bases lay between the germline ends. This CDR3 has 13 amino acids. The CDR3 reads CASSVSRDNEQFF. CDR3 bases: TGTGCCAGCAGTGTTTCCCGGGACAATGAGCAGTTCTTC.

The chain recombines TRBV9 with TRBJ1-2; D unresolved. The ends were cut back, 3 bases at V and 4 bases at J, with 10 bases in the middle. This CDR3 contains 13 residues. Germline CDR1 reads SGDLS; CDR2 reads YYNGEE. The chain's CDR3 is CASSGWGSYGYTF. The CDR3 DNA reads as TGTGCCAGCAGCGGCTGGGGAAGCTATGGCTACACCTTC.

This clone came up a few times. The chain links TRBV7-9 to TRBJ2-7; D is perhaps TRBD2 (6 bases). The CDR3 is 15 amino acids. The germline gives CDR1 SEHNR, CDR2 FQNEAQ (reference sequence). Between the trimmed V and J ends, which lost 5 bases and 5 bases, there was a span of 19 bases. The CDR3 DNA is TGTGCCAGCAGCCCAGGGACTCCCAGAGGCAACGAGCAGTACTTC. Translation: CASSPGTPRGNEQYF. The full variable domain, its missing parts supplied by reference TRBV7-9 and TRBJ2-7, is DTGVSQNPRHKITKRGQNVTFRCDPISEHNRLYWYRQTLGQGPEFLTYFQNEAQLEKSRLLSDRFSAERPKGSFSTLEIQRTEQGDSAMYLCASSPGTPRGNEQYFGPGTRLTVT.

This chain links TRBV6-5 with TRBJ1-2, with D tentatively TRBD1 (5 bases). Germline CDR1 reads MNHEY; CDR2 reads SVGAGI. V gave up 7 bases and J gave up 3 bases, with 12 bases separating them. The CDR3 has 13 residues. This chain's CDR3 is CASTTRAYYGYTF. The DNA for the CDR3 is TGTGCCAGCACCACCAGGGCCTACTATGGCTACACCTTC.

A remark on this clone: Distinct nucleotide sequences in the sample also encode this CDR3. The genes are TRBV5-1 and TRBJ2-2; no reliable D call. Germline lookup yields CDR1 SGHRS and CDR2 YFSETQ. The CDR3 runs to 13 residues. Deletions cut 0 bases from V and 6 bases from J, with 6 bases between. The CDR3 is CASSLGVAGELFF. DNA of the CDR3: TGCGCCAGCAGCTTGGGTGTCGCCGGGGAGCTGTTTTTT. Full variable domain (rest looked up from reference TRBV5-1 and TRBJ2-2): KAGVTQTPRYLIKTRGQQVTLSCSPISGHRSVSWYQQTPGQGLQFLFEYFSETQRNKGNFPGRFSGRQFSNSRSEMNVSTLELGDSALYLCASSLGVAGELFFGEGSRLTVL.

This clone showed up just a few times. CDR3 DNA sequence: TGTGCCAGCAAACGGGGGGCCTACAATGAGCAGTTCTTC. It yields the protein CASKRGAYNEQFF. The chain employs TRBV28 and TRBJ2-1, with 7 bases that match TRBD2. With V trimmed by 7 bases and J by 2 bases, 2 bases remained unmatched. CDR1 MDHEN and CDR2 SYDVKM come from the germline V gene. The CDR3 has 13 amino acids.

This clone was detected only a few times. V usage is TRBV28 and J usage is TRBJ2-6; possible D gene TRBD1, 5 bases. Germline V gene data show CDR1 as MDHEN and CDR2 as SYDVKM. This CDR3 has 15 amino acids. Between the trimmed V and J ends, which lost 5 bases and 4 bases, there was a span of 12 bases. The chain's CDR3 is CASSPGWRGANVLTF. Here the CDR3 DNA reads TGTGCCAGCAGTCCAGGGTGGCGCGGGGCCAACGTCCTGACTTTC.

The chain carries TRBV9 and TRBJ1-4; D is unclear. Trimming stripped 1 base from V and 7 bases from J, with 11 bases between. There are 14 residues in the CDR3. From germline, CDR1 is SGDLS and CDR2 YYNGEE. CDR3 sequence reads: CASSVTSAGEKLFF. DNA for the CDR3: TGTGCCAGCAGCGTAACATCAGCGGGTGAAAAACTGTTTTTT.

With regard to this clone: Other DNA sequences within the sample encode an identical CDR3. The chain uses TRBV2 and TRBJ2-7, with D possibly matching TRBD1 (5 bases). Germline CDR1 SNHLY, CDR2 FYNNEI. Trimming left V 4 bases short and J 3 bases short, with 7 bases between. CDR3 length equals 12 residues. This CDR3 reads CASSAQGYEQYF. The CDR3, as DNA: TGTGCCAGCAGTGCCCAGGGCTACGAGCAGTACTTC.

The chain recombines TRBV27 with TRBJ2-1; TRBD1 matches 9 bases. The trim removed 6 bases at V and 2 bases at J, leaving 11 bases unmatched. The CDR3 spans 17 residues. CDR1 is MNHEY, CDR2 SMNVEV, per germline (reference sequence). This CDR3 reads CASRGQTGGIAYNEQFF. The CDR3 bases are TGTGCCAGCAGAGGCCAAACAGGGGGCATCGCCTACAATGAGCAGTTCTTC.

This clone was seen a handful of times. This chain joins TRBV27 and TRBJ2-3, with D perhaps TRBD1 or TRBD2 (5 bases each). Germline-derived CDR1 and CDR2 are MNHEY and SMNVEV (reference sequence). V was clipped by 0 bases and J by 5 bases, with 15 bases between them. The CDR3 covers 16 residues. The CDR3 loop is CASSLSPHGTRDTQYF. The CDR3 DNA follows: TGTGCCAGCAGTTTATCTCCCCACGGGACCAGAGATACGCAGTATTTT.

This clone was counted a few times. Here the CDR3 DNA reads TGTGCCACCAGCAGAGGATCGAGCGGGAGGGCAGAGACCCAGTACTTC. This sequence encodes CATSRGSSGRAETQYF. V is TRBV15 and J is TRBJ2-5; 10 nucleotides line up with TRBD2. This CDR3 spans 16 amino acids. Germline assignment: CDR1 LNHNV and CDR2 YYDKDF (reference sequence). V shed 1 base, J shed 4 bases, and the junction held 6 bases outside the gene matches. The whole variable domain, remainder taken from reference TRBV15 and TRBJ2-5, is DAMVIQNPRYQVTQFGKPVTLSCSQTLNHNVMYWYQQKSSQAPKLLFHYYDKDFNNEADTPDNFQSRRPNTSFCFLDIRSPGLGDTAMYLCATSRGSSGRAETQYFGPGTRLLVL.

The rearrangement uses TRBV6-1 and TRBJ2-5, with 11 bases aligning to TRBD1. The length of the CDR3 is 15 residues. Germline V lookup: CDR1 MNHNS, CDR2 SASEGT. The V and J ends lost 1 base and 4 bases, in that order; junction bases with no gene match: 2. The DNA of the CDR3 is TGTGCCAGCAGTGAAGACGGGACAGGGGGAGAGACCCAGTACTTC. This translates into CASSEDGTGGETQYF.

V usage is TRBV6-5 and J usage is TRBJ2-6, with TRBD1 matching over 7 bases. Germline CDR1 MNHEY, CDR2 SVGAGI. V gave up 0 bases and J gave up 12 bases; unmatched junction bases: 8. The CDR3 contains 15 residues. In nucleotides, the CDR3 is TGTGCCAGCAGTTACTCACCGACAGGGCGAAGCGTCCTGACTTTC. Translation: CASSYSPTGRSVLTF.

This clone was observed a few times. The chain employs TRBV18 and TRBJ2-1, with D perhaps TRBD2 (5 bases). This CDR3 is 15 amino acids long. Germline V gene lookup returns CDR1 KGHSH and CDR2 LQKENI. V was cut by 1 base and J by 9 bases, with 16 bases left in between. The CDR3 region is CASSPQEVRIGEQFF. CDR3 coding DNA: TGTGCCAGCTCACCACAGGAGGTTCGCATCGGTGAGCAGTTCTTC.

The chain joins TRBV6-1 to TRBJ2-7; D gene uncertain. Looked up from germline, CDR1 is MNHNS and CDR2 is SASEGT. V shed 8 bases and J shed 5 bases, with 7 bases lying between them. The CDR3 runs to 10 residues. This chain's CDR3 is CASGRNEQYF. In DNA form, the CDR3 reads TGTGCCAGCGGGCGGAACGAGCAGTACTTC.

The table lists this clone with a few counts. Other DNA sequences within the sample encode an identical CDR3. The rearrangement links TRBV6-5 to TRBJ2-1; D is possibly TRBD2 (6 bases). CDR1 MNHEY and CDR2 SVGAGI come from the germline V gene. V lost 2 bases and J lost 0, with 8 bases in between. This CDR3 contains 15 residues. The CDR3 region is CASSYGGSSYNEQFF. DNA for the CDR3: TGTGCCAGCAGTTACGGAGGGAGCTCCTACAATGAGCAGTTCTTC.

The J gene is TRBJ1-5, the V gene TRBV4-3; D unclear. This CDR3 has 14 residues. The V gene lost 3 bases and the J gene lost 4 bases, with 10 bases spanning the gap. Germline V gene data show CDR1 as LGHNA and CDR2 as YSLEER. CDR3 sequence reads: CASSHSPSNQPQHF. CDR3 nucleotide sequence: TGCGCCAGCAGCCACTCCCCGAGTAATCAGCCCCAGCATTTT.

Comment on this clone: Within the sample, other DNA sequences also encode this same CDR3. The chain has TRBV7-9 and TRBJ2-2, with a possible D match to TRBD2 (6 bases). Germline V CDR1 and CDR2: SEHNR, FQNEAQ (reference sequence). V shed 4 bases and J shed 6 bases, with 9 bases lying between them. This CDR3 is 13 amino acids long. This CDR3 reads CASSSTGAGELFF. CDR3 coding DNA: TGTGCCAGCAGCTCAACGGGGGCCGGGGAGCTGTTTTTT.

The table lists this clone with a few counts. The chain employs TRBV9 and TRBJ2-1, with 7 bases matching TRBD2. Germline V CDR1 and CDR2: SGDLS, YYNGEE. Unmatched junction bases numbered 8, after V lost 1 base and J lost 7 bases. This CDR3 comprises 15 residues. The CDR3 bases are TGTGCCAGCAGCGTACTAGCGGAGGCACGAAATGAGCAGTTCTTC. It codes for CASSVLAEARNEQFF.